This is a list of T cell receptor beta chains from one sample in a study of T cell responses to AZD1222 COVID-19 vaccine. The data were produced by immunoSEQ multiplex PCR, yet TCRdb's version contains in-frame clones alone and is incomplete. This listing includes some 150,000 clones. The sample comprised peripheral blood. The receptors were sampled from an adult in good health. Each CDR3 is given with its conserved first and last residue. Fields, in order: CDR3 protein, CDR3 DNA, J gene, D gene, V gene. A D gene is named only where the DNA matches it firmly.

CASSSQGTGSTNTEAFF,TGCGCCAGCAGCTCACAGGGGACAGGTTCCACGAACACTGAAGCTTTCTTT,TRBJ1-1,TRBD1,TRBV5-1
CASSPSYRGLDGYTF,TGTGCCAGCAGCCCCTCCTACAGGGGGCTAGATGGCTACACCTTC,TRBJ1-2,TRBD1,TRBV3-1/TRBV3-2
CASSLRAAHYGYTF,TGTGCCAGCAGCTTAAGGGCAGCTCACTATGGCTACACCTTC,TRBJ1-2,NA,TRBV7-3
CATSDHRTGENTEAFF,TGTGCCACCAGTGACCACAGGACAGGGGAAAACACTGAAGCTTTCTTT,TRBJ1-1,TRBD1,TRBV24-1
CASSAQGLLNTEAFF,TGTGCCAGCAGCGCACAGGGGCTATTGAACACTGAAGCTTTCTTT,TRBJ1-1,TRBD1,TRBV9
CASGFSGTSGDTGELFF,TGTGCTAGTGGTTTTTCCGGGACTAGCGGGGACACCGGGGAGCTGTTTTTT,TRBJ2-2,TRBD2,TRBV12-5
CASSRADRAMGYTF,TGTGCCAGCAGCCGGGCCGACAGGGCCATGGGCTACACCTTC,TRBJ1-2,TRBD1,TRBV7-9
CADIGVGYTF,TGTGCCGACATAGGGGTCGGCTACACCTTC,TRBJ1-2,NA,TRBV2
CASSHGVTRKETQYF,TGTGCCAGCAGCCACGGAGTCACACGGAAAGAGACCCAGTACTTC,TRBJ2-5,NA,TRBV7-6
CASSDITGELFF,TGCGCCAGCAGCGATATCACCGGGGAGCTGTTTTTT,TRBJ2-2,NA,TRBV4-1
CASSIDRQETQYF,TGTGCCAGTAGTATCGACCGACAAGAGACCCAGTACTTC,TRBJ2-5,NA,TRBV19
CASRASGYSGNTIYF,TGTGCCAGCAGGGCGTCCGGATACTCTGGAAACACCATATATTTT,TRBJ1-3,NA,TRBV6-5
CASSPAGTTYNEQFF,TGTGCCAGCAGCCCAGCAGGGACTACCTACAATGAGCAGTTCTTC,TRBJ2-1,TRBD2,TRBV7-8
CASRLVREAAGNNQPQHF,TGTGCAAGTCGCTTAGTGAGGGAGGCGGCTGGAAATAATCAGCCCCAGCATTTT,TRBJ1-5,NA,TRBV12-2
CASSLGGQGRPYGYTF,TGTGCCAGCAGCTTAGGAGGGCAGGGACGCCCCTATGGCTACACCTTC,TRBJ1-2,NA,TRBV7-2
CAWKRSNSFYGYTF,TGTGCCTGGAAACGGTCGAATTCGTTCTATGGCTACACCTTC,TRBJ1-2,NA,TRBV30
CASRPDSNDGYTF,TGTGCCAGCAGACCGGACAGCAATGATGGCTACACCTTC,TRBJ1-2,NA,TRBV6-6
CSVAPGQTNYGYTF,TGCAGCGTCGCTCCGGGACAGACAAACTATGGCTACACCTTC,TRBJ1-2,TRBD1,TRBV29-1
CASSEVPFFGYTF,TGTGCCAGCAGTGAAGTGCCCTTCTTCGGCTACACCTTC,TRBJ1-2,NA,TRBV6-1
CASSRDRVNQPQHF,TGTGCCAGCAGCCGGGACAGGGTCAATCAGCCCCAGCATTTT,TRBJ1-5,TRBD1,TRBV27
CASSQTQGGYGYTF,TGCGCCAGCAGCCAAACCCAGGGAGGCTATGGCTACACCTTC,TRBJ1-2,NA,TRBV5-1
CASHVAGKGTDTQYF,TGTGCCAGTCACGTAGCGGGGAAGGGCACAGATACGCAGTATTTT,TRBJ2-3,TRBD2,TRBV2
CASIRGGGDEQFF,TGTGCCAGCATCCGGGGGGGAGGCGATGAGCAGTTCTTC,TRBJ2-1,TRBD2,TRBV12-3/TRBV12-4
CASSPGRLNTEAFF,TGCGCCAGCAGCCCGGGACGGCTTAACACTGAAGCTTTCTTT,TRBJ1-1,NA,TRBV5-1
CASSDGRANNEQFF,TGTGCCAGCAGTGACGGCAGAGCGAACAATGAGCAGTTCTTC,TRBJ2-1,NA,TRBV27
CASSIRGSSYGYTF,TGTGCCAGTAGTATCAGGGGATCCAGCTATGGCTACACCTTC,TRBJ1-2,NA,TRBV19
CASTRQGMDTDTQYF,TGTGCCAGCACCAGACAGGGGATGGACACAGATACGCAGTATTTT,TRBJ2-3,TRBD1,TRBV2
CASSLCLRGLNTEAFF,TGTGCCAGCAGCTTATGTTTAAGGGGGCTGAACACTGAAGCTTTCTTT,TRBJ1-1,TRBD1,TRBV13
CASSLVLGSGQRDTQYF,TGTGCCAGCAGCTTGGTTTTGGGGAGTGGGCAACGAGATACGCAGTATTTT,TRBJ2-3,NA,TRBV5-6
CASSLGVNRPASAF,TGTGCCAGCAGCTTAGGGGTGAATAGGCCGGCTAGCGCCTTC,TRBJ1-2,NA,TRBV7-9
CASSLTPGSGEKLFF,TGTGCCAGCAGCCTTACTCCCGGGTCGGGTGAAAAACTGTTTTTT,TRBJ1-4,NA,TRBV7-9
CASRVQNLTPDTQYF,TGTGCCAGCAGAGTACAGAACCTCACTCCAGATACGCAGTATTTT,TRBJ2-3,NA,TRBV28
CASSLPGQPQHF,TGTGCCAGCAGCCTCCCCGGGCAGCCCCAGCATTTT,TRBJ1-5,NA,TRBV5-4
CASSAGTAWSPLHF,TGTGCCAGCTCGGCCGGGACGGCGTGGTCACCCCTCCACTTT,TRBJ1-6,NA,TRBV18
CASSYGTGRRYGYTF,TGTGCCAGCAGCTATGGGACAGGGCGGAGGTATGGCTACACCTTC,TRBJ1-2,TRBD1,TRBV7-9
CASSLDGTGELFF,TGTGCCAGCAGCTTAGACGGGACCGGGGAGCTGTTTTTT,TRBJ2-2,NA,TRBV11-3
CASSLDRRYEQYF,TGTGCCAGCAGCTTAGATCGCAGGTACGAGCAGTACTTC,TRBJ2-7,NA,TRBV11-2
CASSWVPFSGANVLTF,TGTGCCAGCAGCTGGGTACCGTTCTCTGGGGCCAACGTCCTGACTTTC,TRBJ2-6,NA,TRBV5-6
CASSQGQGWGYTF,TGTGCCAGCAGCCAAGGACAGGGGTGGGGCTACACCTTC,TRBJ1-2,TRBD1,TRBV7-9
CASSLTSGGFQISYEQYF,TGCGCCAGCAGCTTAACTAGCGGGGGGTTCCAAATTTCCTACGAGCAGTACTTC,TRBJ2-7,TRBD2,TRBV5-1
CASSLGQYQDNSPLHF,TGCGCCAGCAGCTTGGGACAGTACCAAGACAATTCACCCCTCCACTTT,TRBJ1-6,NA,TRBV5-1
CASSPTAGNTDTQYF,TGTGCCAGCAGCCCCACAGCGGGTAACACAGATACGCAGTATTTT,TRBJ2-3,NA,TRBV7-6
CASSLGDSYSGANVLTF,TGTGCCAGCAGCTTGGGGGACAGCTACTCTGGGGCCAACGTCCTGACTTTC,TRBJ2-6,TRBD1,TRBV7-9
CATTAGPTTGQETQYF,TGTGCCACCACTGCGGGCCCGACGACAGGACAAGAGACCCAGTACTTC,TRBJ2-5,NA,TRBV19
CASSFGNTGELFF,TGTGCCAGCAGCTTCGGGAACACCGGGGAGCTGTTTTTT,TRBJ2-2,NA,TRBV7-9
CASSVTTGVVAEAFF,TGTGCCAGCAGCGTAACGACAGGGGTGGTCGCTGAAGCTTTCTTT,TRBJ1-1,TRBD1,TRBV7-9
CASSSTLAGGNEQFF,TGTGCCAGCAGCTCGACCCTGGCGGGGGGGAATGAGCAGTTCTTC,TRBJ2-1,TRBD2,TRBV7-3
CASRGTDLNTEAFF,TGTGCCAGCAGGGGGACAGACCTGAACACTGAAGCTTTCTTT,TRBJ1-1,TRBD1,TRBV6-5
CASSGPYSNQPQHF,TGTGCCAGCAGCGGACCTTATAGCAATCAGCCCCAGCATTTT,TRBJ1-5,NA,TRBV2
CASSMGGRRKEGEKLFF,TGTGCCAGTAGTATGGGGGGACGGAGGAAAGAAGGTGAAAAACTGTTTTTT,TRBJ1-4,NA,TRBV19
CASSIQGARGAEAFF,TGTGCCAGTAGTATCCAGGGGGCGAGGGGGGCTGAAGCTTTCTTT,TRBJ1-1,TRBD1,TRBV19
CASTLPGHYGYTF,TGTGCCTCGACCTTACCAGGCCACTATGGCTACACCTTC,TRBJ1-2,NA,TRBV30